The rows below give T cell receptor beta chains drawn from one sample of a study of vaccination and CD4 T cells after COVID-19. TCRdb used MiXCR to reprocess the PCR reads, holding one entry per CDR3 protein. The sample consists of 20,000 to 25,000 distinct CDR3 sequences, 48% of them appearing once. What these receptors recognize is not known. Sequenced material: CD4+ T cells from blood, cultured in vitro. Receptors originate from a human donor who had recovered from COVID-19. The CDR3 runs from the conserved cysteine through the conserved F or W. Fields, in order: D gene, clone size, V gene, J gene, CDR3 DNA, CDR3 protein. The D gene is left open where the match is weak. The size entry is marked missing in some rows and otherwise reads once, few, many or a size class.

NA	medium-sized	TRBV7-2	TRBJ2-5	TGTGCCAGCAGCTTAGCGGGGGAGACCCAGTACTTC	CASSLAGETQYF
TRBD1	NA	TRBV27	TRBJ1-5	TGTGCCAGCAGTTCCGACAGGGGCGGTATAGTTCAGCCCCAGCATTTT	CASSSDRGGIVQPQHF
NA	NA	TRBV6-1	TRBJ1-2	TGTGCCAGCACCCAGGGGCTTAACTATGGCTACACCTTC	CASTQGLNYGYTF
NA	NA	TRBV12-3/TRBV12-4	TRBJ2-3	TGTGCCAGCAGTCCGCTGGTCGCAGATACGCAGTATTTT	CASSPLVADTQYF
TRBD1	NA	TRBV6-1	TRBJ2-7	TGTGCCAGCAGCGCAGGGGGAACCTACGAGCAGTACTTC	CASSAGGTYEQYF
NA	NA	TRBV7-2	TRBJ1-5	TGTGCCAGCAGCACACAAATCAATCAGCCCCAGCATTTT	CASSTQINQPQHF
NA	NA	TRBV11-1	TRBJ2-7	TGTGCCAGCAGCTTCAGGGGGAGGGAGCAGTACTTC	CASSFRGREQYF
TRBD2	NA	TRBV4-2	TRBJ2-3	TGTGCCGGCAGCCAGAAGCGGGAGGCCTCCACAGATACGCAGTATTTT	CAGSQKREASTDTQYF
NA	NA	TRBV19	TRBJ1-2	TGTGCCAGTAGTATAATAATGCCAAGAGGAGGCTACACCTTC	CASSIIMPRGGYTF
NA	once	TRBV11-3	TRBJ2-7	TGTGCCAGCAGCTTAGGTGCCCTAGATCCCACGGCCCCCTACGAGCAGTACTTC	CASSLGALDPTAPYEQYF